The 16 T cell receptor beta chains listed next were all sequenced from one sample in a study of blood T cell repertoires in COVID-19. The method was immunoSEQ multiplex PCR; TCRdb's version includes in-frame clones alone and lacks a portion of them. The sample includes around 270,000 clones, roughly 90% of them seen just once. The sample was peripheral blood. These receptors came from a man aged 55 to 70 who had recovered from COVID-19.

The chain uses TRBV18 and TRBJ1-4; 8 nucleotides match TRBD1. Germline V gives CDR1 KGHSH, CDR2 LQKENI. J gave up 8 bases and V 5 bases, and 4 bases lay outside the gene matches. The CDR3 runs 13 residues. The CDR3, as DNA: TGTGCCAGCTCAATCGGACAGGGAGAAAAACTGTTTTTT. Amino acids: CASSIGQGEKLFF.

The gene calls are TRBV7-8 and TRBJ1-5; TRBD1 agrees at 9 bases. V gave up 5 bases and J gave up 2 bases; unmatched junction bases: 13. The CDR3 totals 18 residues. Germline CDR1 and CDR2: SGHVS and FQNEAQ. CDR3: CASSRTPVRDRGNQPQHF. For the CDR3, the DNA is TGTGCCAGCAGCCGGACACCGGTGCGGGACAGGGGCAATCAGCCCCAGCATTTT.

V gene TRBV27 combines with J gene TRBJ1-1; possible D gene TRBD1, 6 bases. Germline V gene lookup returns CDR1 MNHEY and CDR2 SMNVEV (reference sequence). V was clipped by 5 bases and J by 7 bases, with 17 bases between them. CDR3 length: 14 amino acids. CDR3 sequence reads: CASSLGGAVYEAFF. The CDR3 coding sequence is TGTGCCAGCAGTCTAGGGGGGGCGGTCTATGAAGCTTTCTTT.

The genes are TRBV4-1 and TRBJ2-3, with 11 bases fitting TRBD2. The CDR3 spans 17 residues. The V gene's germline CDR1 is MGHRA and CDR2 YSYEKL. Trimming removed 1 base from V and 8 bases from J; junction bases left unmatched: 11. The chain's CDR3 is CASSQGLLAGGLGTQYF. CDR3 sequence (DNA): TGCGCCAGCAGCCAAGGGCTGCTAGCGGGGGGACTTGGTACGCAGTATTTT.

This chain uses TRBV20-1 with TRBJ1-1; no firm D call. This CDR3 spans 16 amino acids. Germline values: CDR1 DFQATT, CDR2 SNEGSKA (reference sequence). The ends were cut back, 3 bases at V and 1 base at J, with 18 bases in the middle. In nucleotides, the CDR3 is TGCAGTGCTAGTAGTGGGCCAGGAGGATGGAACACTGAAGCTTTCTTT. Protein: CSASSGPGGWNTEAFF.

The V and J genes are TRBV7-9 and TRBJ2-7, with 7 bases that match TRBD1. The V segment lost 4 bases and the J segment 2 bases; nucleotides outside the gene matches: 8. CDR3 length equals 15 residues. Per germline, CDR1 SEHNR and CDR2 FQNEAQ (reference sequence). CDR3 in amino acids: CASSSSDRVPYEQYF. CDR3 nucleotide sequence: TGTGCCAGCAGCTCCTCAGACAGGGTCCCCTACGAGCAGTACTTC.

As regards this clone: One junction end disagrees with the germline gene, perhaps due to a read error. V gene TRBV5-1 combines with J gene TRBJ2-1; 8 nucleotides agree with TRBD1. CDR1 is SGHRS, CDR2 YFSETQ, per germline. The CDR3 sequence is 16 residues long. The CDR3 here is CASTDSPGTGYDEQFF. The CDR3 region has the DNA TGCGCCAGCACCGACTCCCCCGGGACAGGCTACGATGAGCAGTTCTTC.

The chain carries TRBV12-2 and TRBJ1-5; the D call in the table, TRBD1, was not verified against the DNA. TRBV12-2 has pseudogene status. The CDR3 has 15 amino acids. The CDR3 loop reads CASRLDSGSNQPQHF. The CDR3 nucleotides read TGTGCAAGTCGCTTAGACTCAGGGAGCAATCAGCCCCAGCATTTT.

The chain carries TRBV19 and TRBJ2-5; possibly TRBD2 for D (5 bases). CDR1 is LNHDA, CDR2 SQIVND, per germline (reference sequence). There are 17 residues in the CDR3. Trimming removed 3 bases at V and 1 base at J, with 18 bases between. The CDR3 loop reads CASSIRVSGVGQETQYF. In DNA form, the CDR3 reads TGTGCCAGTAGTATTAGGGTCTCCGGGGTTGGCCAAGAGACCCAGTACTTC. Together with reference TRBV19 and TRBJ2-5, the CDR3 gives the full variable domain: DGGITQSPKYLFRKEGQNVTLSCEQNLNHDAMYWYRQDPGQGLRLIYYSQIVNDFQKGDIAEGYSVSREKKESFPLTVTSAQKNPTAFYLCASSIRVSGVGQETQYFGPGTRLLVL.

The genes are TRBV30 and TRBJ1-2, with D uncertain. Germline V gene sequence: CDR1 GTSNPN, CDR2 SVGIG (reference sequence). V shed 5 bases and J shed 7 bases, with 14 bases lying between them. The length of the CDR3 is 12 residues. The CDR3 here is CAWLPSVAGYTF. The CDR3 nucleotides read TGTGCCTGGTTGCCCAGCGTAGCTGGCTACACCTTC. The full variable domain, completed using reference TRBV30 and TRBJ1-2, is SQTIHQWPATLVQPVGSPLSLECTVEGTSNPNLYWYRQAAGRGLQLLFYSVGIGQISSEVPQNLSASRPQDRQFILSSKKLLLSDSGFYLCAWLPSVAGYTFGSGTRLTVV.

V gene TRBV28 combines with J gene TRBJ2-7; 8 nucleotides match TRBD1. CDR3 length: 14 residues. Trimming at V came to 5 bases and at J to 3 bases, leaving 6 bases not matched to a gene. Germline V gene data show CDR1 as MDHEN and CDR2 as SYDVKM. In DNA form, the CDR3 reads TGTGCCAGCAGTACCCGGACAGGGCTCTACGAGCAGTACTTC. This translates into CASSTRTGLYEQYF.

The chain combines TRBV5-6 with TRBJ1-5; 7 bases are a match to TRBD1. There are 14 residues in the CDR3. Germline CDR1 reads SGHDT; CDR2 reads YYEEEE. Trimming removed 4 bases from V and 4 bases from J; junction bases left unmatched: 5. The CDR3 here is CASSKGQANQPQHF. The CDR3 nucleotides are TGTGCCAGCAGCAAAGGACAGGCGAATCAGCCCCAGCATTTT.

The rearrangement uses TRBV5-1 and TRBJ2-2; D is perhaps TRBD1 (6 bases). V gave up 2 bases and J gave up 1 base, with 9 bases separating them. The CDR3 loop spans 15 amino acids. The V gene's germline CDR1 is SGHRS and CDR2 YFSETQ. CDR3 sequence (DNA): TGCGCCAGCAGCTTTGGGACAATGAACACCGGGGAGCTGTTTTTT. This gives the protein CASSFGTMNTGELFF.

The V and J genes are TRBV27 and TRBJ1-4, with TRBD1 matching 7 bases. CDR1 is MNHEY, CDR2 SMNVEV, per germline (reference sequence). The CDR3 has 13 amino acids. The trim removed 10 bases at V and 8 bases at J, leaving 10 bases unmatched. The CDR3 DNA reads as TGTGCCACCGCACAGGGGTTTGGGGAAAAACTGTTTTTT. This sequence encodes CATAQGFGEKLFF.

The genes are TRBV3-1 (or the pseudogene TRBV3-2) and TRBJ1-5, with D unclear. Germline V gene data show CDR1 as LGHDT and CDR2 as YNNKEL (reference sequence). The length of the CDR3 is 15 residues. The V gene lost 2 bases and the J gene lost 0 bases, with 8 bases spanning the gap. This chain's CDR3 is CASSQSPYSNQPQHF. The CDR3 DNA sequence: TGTGCCAGCAGCCAATCACCCTATAGCAATCAGCCCCAGCATTTT.

The CDR3 nucleotides are TGTGCCAGCAGCTCGGGACTAGCGGGGGGGCTTGGAACCGGGGAGCTGTTTTTT. It encodes CASSSGLAGGLGTGELFF. The chain is built from TRBV13 and TRBJ2-2, with 16 bases matching TRBD2. Trimming took 4 bases from V and 5 from J; bases not matched to a gene: 7. The CDR3 has 18 amino acids. Germline CDR1 reads PRHDT; CDR2 reads FYEKMQ (reference sequence).